This is a list of T cell receptor beta chains from one sample in a study of T cells in localized non-small cell lung cancer. Sequencing was performed with immunoSEQ multiplex PCR; in TCRdb, only in-frame clones are kept and a portion is missing. This sample has tens of thousands of clones, with around four fifths found just once. The sample consisted of peripheral blood, taken before any cancer treatment. These receptors all stem from a male donor aged 60 or older with stage II squamous cell lung carcinoma. Both conserved end residues are part of each CDR3. D genes are given only for firm matches. Rows give clone size only sometimes, using once, few, many, or a class for an expanded clone.

TRBV29-1	13	-	TRBJ1-2	-	CSVEGQDNYGYTF	TGCAGCGTTGAAGGTCAGGATAACTATGGCTACACCTTC
TRBV11-2	15	-	TRBJ2-1	few	CASSASGRSYNEQFF	TGTGCCAGCAGCGCCAGTGGGCGTTCCTACAATGAGCAGTTCTTC
TRBV5-1	17	-	TRBJ1-3	once	CASSLLAGLSSGNTIYF	TGCGCCAGCAGCTTGTTGGCCGGACTTAGCTCTGGAAACACCATATATTTT
TRBV6-1	16	-	TRBJ2-1	few	CASSDTWRVGTNEQFF	TGTGCCAGCAGTGATACATGGCGGGTGGGTACGAATGAGCAGTTCTTC
TRBV5-5	13	-	TRBJ1-2	-	CASSPQAGYGYTF	TGTGCCAGCAGCCCTCAGGCAGGGTATGGCTACACCTTC
TRBV6-4	15	-	TRBJ2-1	-	CASSEGSVPGDEQFF	TGTGCCAGCAGTGAAGGGTCGGTCCCCGGGGATGAGCAGTTCTTC
TRBV19	15	TRBD1	TRBJ1-1	-	CASTARTGWDTEAFF	TGTGCCAGTACCGCGCGGACAGGGTGGGACACTGAAGCTTTCTTT
TRBV5-1	12	-	TRBJ2-3	-	CASSLGGDTQYF	TGCGCCAGCAGCTTGGGAGGAGATACGCAGTATTTT
TRBV15	16	-	TRBJ1-2	-	CATSRGRDGRLYGYTF	TGTGCCACCAGCAGAGGACGGGACGGACGACTCTATGGCTACACCTTC
TRBV19	15	TRBD2	TRBJ2-1	-	CASSIITSGKNEQFF	TGTGCCAGTAGTATTATTACTAGCGGGAAAAATGAGCAGTTCTTC
TRBV6-5	16	-	TRBJ1-5	few	CASSSDIRYRNQPQHF	TGTGCCAGCAGTTCAGATATAAGGTACCGCAATCAGCCCCAGCATTTT
TRBV5-1	14	-	TRBJ1-5	-	CASGQDGSDQPQHF	TGCGCCAGCGGACAAGATGGATCCGATCAGCCCCAGCATTTT
TRBV10-3	14	TRBD1	TRBJ1-5	-	CAISVGQGNQPQHF	TGTGCCATCAGTGTCGGACAGGGGAATCAGCCCCAGCATTTT
TRBV7-8	15	-	TRBJ1-2	few	CASSLATVRNYGYTF	TGTGCCAGCAGCTTAGCGACAGTCCGGAACTATGGTTACACCTTC
TRBV18	14	TRBD2	TRBJ2-7	-	CASSPSGSLYEQYF	TGTGCCAGCTCACCTAGCGGGAGCCTCTACGAGCAGTACTTC
TRBV7-9	14	TRBD2	TRBJ2-5	-	CASSMRGGRETQYF	TGTGCCAGCAGCATGCGGGGGGGCCGGGAGACCCAGTACTTC
TRBV5-4	15	-	TRBJ1-2	once	CASSSALGNDYGYTF	TGTGCCAGCAGCTCAGCCCTAGGGAACGACTATGGCTACACCTTC
TRBV11-2	15	-	TRBJ1-1	-	CASSLEVLENTEAFF	TGTGCCAGCAGCTTAGAAGTTTTGGAGAACACTGAAGCTTTCTTT
TRBV6-6	15	-	TRBJ1-1	-	CASSRRGGGDTEAFF	TGTGCCAGCAGTCGTCGGGGAGGGGGGGACACTGAAGCTTTCTTT
TRBV9	14	TRBD1	TRBJ2-4	-	CASSGRDSKNIQYF	TGTGCCAGCAGCGGCCGGGACAGTAAAAACATTCAGTACTTC
TRBV27	13	-	TRBJ1-5	-	CASSPQPTIIHHF	TGTGCCAGCAGTCCTCAACCCACAATTATCCATCATTTT
TRBV2	15	TRBD2	TRBJ2-3	-	CASSERASGRGTQYF	TGTGCCAGCAGTGAAAGGGCTAGCGGGAGAGGTACGCAGTATTTT
TRBV5-8	16	-	TRBJ1-1	-	CASSLGLLVRDTEAFF	TGTGCCAGCAGCTTGGGCCTACTAGTAAGGGACACTGAAGCTTTCTTT
TRBV6-4	14	-	TRBJ2-1	-	CASSVGRIGNEQFF	TGTGCCAGCAGTGTGGGCAGGATTGGGAATGAGCAGTTCTTC
TRBV20-1	11	-	TRBJ1-1	-	CSAPDIAEAFF	TGCAGTGCCCCTGACATCGCTGAAGCTTTCTTT
TRBV5-5	14	-	TRBJ2-7	few	CASSSRTPSYEQYF	TGTGCCAGCAGCTCCCGGACACCCTCCTACGAGCAGTACTTC
TRBV11-2	16	TRBD1	TRBJ1-2	-	CASSLEYRQGSDGYTF	TGTGCCAGCAGCTTAGAATACCGACAGGGGTCGGATGGCTACACCTTC
TRBV6-1	13	-	TRBJ1-2	-	CASSESGAGGYTF	TGTGCCAGCAGTGAGTCAGGTGCGGGGGGCTACACCTTC
TRBV5-6	13	TRBD2	TRBJ2-1	-	CASRLSGGNEQFF	TGTGCCAGCAGACTTAGCGGGGGGAATGAGCAGTTCTTC
TRBV5-6	13	-	TRBJ2-7	few	CASSYGTSYEQYF	TGTGCCAGCAGCTACGGGACCTCCTACGAGCAGTACTTC
TRBV6-1	10	-	TRBJ1-2	few	CASSYIGYTF	TGTGCCAGCAGTTACATCGGCTACACCTTC